The 18 T cell receptor beta chains presented below share a single source sample, sequenced in a study of T cell responses to AZD1222 COVID-19 vaccine. Profiled with immunoSEQ multiplex PCR; TCRdb holds only in-frame clones, not every one. Of 110,000 or so clones in the sample, roughly nine tenths were seen once. Material: peripheral blood, obtained 28 days after the second AZD1222 dose. These receptors were collected from an adult who received the AZD1222 COVID-19 vaccine.

The chain recombines TRBV12-5 with TRBJ2-6, with a weak D call TRBD2 (5 bases). CDR1 LGHNT and CDR2 FRNRAP come from the germline V gene. The V end lost 6 bases, the J end lost 2 bases, and 14 bases lay between the germline ends. The CDR3 totals 16 residues. Here the CDR3 DNA reads TGTGCTAGTGGAAGTACCGGAGGAACTGGGGCCAACGTCCTGACTTTC. Translating it yields CASGSTGGTGANVLTF.

The rearrangement links TRBV20-1 to TRBJ2-7, with D possibly being TRBD1 or TRBD2 (6 bases each). Trimming removed 3 bases at V and 6 bases at J, with 9 bases between. The CDR3 sequence is 11 residues long. Germline V gene sequence: CDR1 DFQATT, CDR2 SNEGSKA (reference sequence). CDR3 DNA: TGCAGTGCTAGGGGGGGCCTCGAGCAGTACTTC. Translation: CSARGGLEQYF.

About this clone: This same CDR3 is encoded by further DNA sequences in the sample. This chain links TRBV19 with TRBJ1-5, with TRBD1 identical over 7 bases. Germline V gene sequence: CDR1 LNHDA, CDR2 SQIVND (reference sequence). CDR3 length: 14 amino acids. V dropped 3 bases and J dropped 2; count of bases not matched to a gene: 1. Here the CDR3 reads CASSITGGNQPQHF. In DNA, the CDR3 is TGTGCCAGTAGTATTACAGGGGGCAATCAGCCCCAGCATTTT.

The rearrangement links TRBV7-9 to TRBJ1-1, with D unclear. CDR3 length: 10 amino acids. CDR1 is SEHNR, CDR2 FQNEAQ, per germline (reference sequence). Trimming took off 5 bases at V and 7 bases at J, with 5 bases between the two ends. This CDR3 is CASSLIEAFF. For the CDR3, the DNA is TGTGCCAGCAGCCTGATTGAAGCTTTCTTT.

This clone appeared once. The chain is built from TRBV27 and TRBJ2-7, with TRBD2 matching 9 bases. The CDR3 contains 16 residues. With 0 bases clipped from V and 3 bases from J, the junction kept 6 bases outside the gene matches. Germline CDR1 is MNHEY and CDR2 is SMNVEV (reference sequence). CDR3 sequence (DNA): TGTGCCAGCAGTTTATCGGGGCGGGGGGGCATCTACGAGCAGTACTTC. Protein product: CASSLSGRGGIYEQYF.

This chain connects TRBV21-1 to TRBJ1-2. TRBV21-1 is an annotated pseudogene. This CDR3 is built from 14 residues. CDR3 nucleotides: TGTGCCAGCAGCAATTACAACCTGGGCTATGGCTACACCTTC. This gives the protein CASSNYNLGYGYTF.

This clone was recorded once. The chain recombines TRBV28 with TRBJ2-2; no definite D call. V shed 7 bases and J shed 7 bases, with 16 bases lying between them. Germline V gene sequence: CDR1 MDHEN, CDR2 SYDVKM. The CDR3 is 14 amino acids. The CDR3 region has the DNA TGTGCCAGCACTAAGACGCCCATAGGCGGGGAGCTGTTTTTT. Amino acids: CASTKTPIGGELFF.

This clone was found once. V usage is TRBV19 and J usage is TRBJ2-1; D may be TRBD2 (7 bases). The CDR3 loop spans 16 amino acids. Germline lookup yields CDR1 LNHDA and CDR2 SQIVND (reference sequence). With 5 bases removed from V and 6 bases from J, the gap between germline ends came to 20 bases. CDR3 protein: CASSFSRNGGLNEQFF. CDR3 DNA sequence: TGTGCCAGTAGTTTTTCACGTAACGGGGGGCTCAATGAGCAGTTCTTC.

This chain joins TRBV28 and TRBJ2-1; maybe TRBD2 (6 bases). The CDR3 spans 14 residues. In germline, CDR1 is MDHEN, CDR2 SYDVKM. Deletions cut 4 bases from V and 4 bases from J, with 11 bases between. The CDR3: CASSSAGTYNEQFF. CDR3 nucleotides: TGTGCCAGCAGTTCGGCCGGGACTTACAATGAGCAGTTCTTC.

V and J are TRBV7-9 and TRBJ1-1; D is undetermined. This CDR3 spans 14 amino acids. Germline CDR1 is SEHNR and CDR2 is FQNEAQ (reference sequence). Between the trimmed V and J ends, which lost 5 bases and 0 bases, there was a span of 10 bases. CDR3 protein: CASSAQNLNTEAFF. The CDR3 nucleotides are TGTGCCAGCAGCGCTCAGAACTTGAACACTGAAGCTTTCTTT. The full variable domain, rest sourced from reference TRBV7-9 and TRBJ1-1, is DTGVSQNPRHKITKRGQNVTFRCDPISEHNRLYWYRQTLGQGPEFLTYFQNEAQLEKSRLLSDRFSAERPKGSFSTLEIQRTEQGDSAMYLCASSAQNLNTEAFFGQGTRLTVV.

This chain connects TRBV7-8 to TRBJ1-2; D unclear. CDR1 SGHVS and CDR2 FQNEAQ come from the germline V gene. V lost 5 bases, J lost 4 bases, and 17 bases lay in between. The CDR3 loop spans 15 amino acids. The CDR3 sequence: CASSPPGLSGYGYTF. The CDR3 bases are TGTGCCAGCAGCCCGCCGGGCCTTTCCGGCTATGGCTACACCTTC. Using reference TRBV7-8 and TRBJ1-2 for the parts outside the CDR3, the full variable domain is GAGVSQSPRYKVAKRGQDVALRCDPISGHVSLFWYQQALGQGPEFLTYFQNEAQLDKSGLPSDRFFAERPEGSVSTLKIQRTQQEDSAVYLCASSPPGLSGYGYTFGSGTRLTVV.

The V gene is TRBV6-1, the J gene TRBJ1-1, with 12 positions matching TRBD1. CDR1 and CDR2 from the germline V gene are MNHNS and SASEGT. The CDR3 contains 16 residues. V shed 4 bases, J shed 4 bases, and the junction held 7 bases outside the gene matches. The CDR3 spells CASSVGTGGFGTEAFF. As DNA, the CDR3 is TGTGCCAGCAGTGTAGGGACAGGGGGCTTTGGCACTGAAGCTTTCTTT.

The V gene is TRBV3-1 (or the pseudogene TRBV3-2), the J gene TRBJ1-1; TRBD1 is a possible D gene (5 bases). V was trimmed by 4 bases and J by 0 bases, leaving 12 bases between them. Germline lookup yields CDR1 LGHDT and CDR2 YNNKEL (reference sequence). The CDR3 extends over 15 amino acids. The CDR3 is CASSPVRAMNTEAFF. The CDR3 DNA follows: TGTGCCAGCAGCCCTGTCAGGGCCATGAACACTGAAGCTTTCTTT.

This sequence joins TRBV11-2 and TRBJ2-7, with a tentative D call TRBD2 (6 bases). V was clipped by 6 bases and J by 3 bases, with 15 bases between them. Germline V gives CDR1 SGHAT, CDR2 FQNNGV. The CDR3 has 14 residues. The chain's CDR3 is CASRGGALGYEQYF. CDR3 nucleotide sequence: TGTGCCAGCAGGGGCGGGGCCCTAGGCTACGAGCAGTACTTC.

This chain links TRBV6-5 with TRBJ2-1, with 7 bases matching TRBD2. With 3 bases clipped from V and 4 bases from J, the junction kept 3 bases outside the gene matches. Germline CDR1 is MNHEY and CDR2 is SVGAGI. There are 14 residues in the CDR3. CDR3 amino acids: CASSYRAGYNEQFF. The CDR3, as DNA: TGTGCCAGCAGTTATAGAGCGGGGTACAATGAGCAGTTCTTC.

The chain uses TRBV28 and TRBJ1-2; the match to TRBD1 covers 7 bases. The J segment lost 7 bases and the V segment lost 6 bases, leaving 17 bases of the junction unmatched. CDR1 is MDHEN, CDR2 SYDVKM, per germline. This CDR3 is 16 amino acids long. The CDR3 sequence is CASSRIEDFTGVGYTF. The CDR3 DNA sequence: TGTGCCAGCAGCCGGATAGAGGACTTCACAGGGGTTGGCTACACCTTC.

CDR3 in DNA: TGTGCCAGCAGCTTAGTAGGTGGGTTAAGGGATACGCAGTATTTT. Protein product: CASSLVGGLRDTQYF. The V call is TRBV7-9, the J call TRBJ2-3, with unresolved D. The CDR3 is made up of 15 amino acids. Germline CDR1 is SEHNR and CDR2 is FQNEAQ (reference sequence). Trimming stripped 1 base from V and 6 bases from J, with 14 bases between.

J is TRBJ2-7 and V is TRBV15; D may be TRBD1 (6 bases). V lost 5 bases, J lost 3 bases, and 11 bases lay in between. The CDR3 contains 13 residues. The germline CDR1 and CDR2 sequences are LNHNV and YYDKDF (reference sequence). The CDR3 region is CATSVGGYYEQYF. The CDR3 DNA follows: TGTGCCACCAGCGTAGGGGGTTACTACGAGCAGTACTTC. Variable domain in full (rest from reference TRBV15 and TRBJ2-7): DAMVIQNPRYQVTQFGKPVTLSCSQTLNHNVMYWYQQKSSQAPKLLFHYYDKDFNNEADTPDNFQSRRPNTSFCFLDIRSPGLGDTAMYLCATSVGGYYEQYFGPGTRLTVT.